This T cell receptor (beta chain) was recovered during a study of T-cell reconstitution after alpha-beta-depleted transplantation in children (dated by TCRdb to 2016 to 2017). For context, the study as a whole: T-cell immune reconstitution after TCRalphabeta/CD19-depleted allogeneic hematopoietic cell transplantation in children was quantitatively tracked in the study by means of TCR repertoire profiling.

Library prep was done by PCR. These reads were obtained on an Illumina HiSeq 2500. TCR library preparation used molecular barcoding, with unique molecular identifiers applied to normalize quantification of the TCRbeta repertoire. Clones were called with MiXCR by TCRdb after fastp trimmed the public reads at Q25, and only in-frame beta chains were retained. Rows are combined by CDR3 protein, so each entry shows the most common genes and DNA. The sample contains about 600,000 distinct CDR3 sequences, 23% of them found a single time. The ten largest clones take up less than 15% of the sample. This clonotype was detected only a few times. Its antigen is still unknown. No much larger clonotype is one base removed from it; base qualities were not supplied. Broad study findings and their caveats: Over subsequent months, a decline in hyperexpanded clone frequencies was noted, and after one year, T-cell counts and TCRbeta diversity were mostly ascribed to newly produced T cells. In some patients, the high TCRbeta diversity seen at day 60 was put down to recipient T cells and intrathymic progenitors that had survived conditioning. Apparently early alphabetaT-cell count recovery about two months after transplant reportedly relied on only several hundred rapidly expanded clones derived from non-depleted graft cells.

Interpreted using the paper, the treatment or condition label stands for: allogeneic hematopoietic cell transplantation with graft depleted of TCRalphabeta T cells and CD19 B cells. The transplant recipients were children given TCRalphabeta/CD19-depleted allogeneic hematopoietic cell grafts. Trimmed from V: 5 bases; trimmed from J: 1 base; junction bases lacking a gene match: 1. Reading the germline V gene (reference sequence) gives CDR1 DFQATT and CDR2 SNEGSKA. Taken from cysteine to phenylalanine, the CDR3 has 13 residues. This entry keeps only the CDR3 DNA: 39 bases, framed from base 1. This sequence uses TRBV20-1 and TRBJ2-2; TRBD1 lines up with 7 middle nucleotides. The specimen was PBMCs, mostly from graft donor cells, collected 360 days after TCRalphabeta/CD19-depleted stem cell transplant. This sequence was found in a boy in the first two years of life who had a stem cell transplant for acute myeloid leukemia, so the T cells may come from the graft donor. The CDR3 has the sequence CSAWTGNTGELFF. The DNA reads TGCAGTGCTTGGACAGGGAACACCGGGGAGCTGTTTTTT.